The present T cell receptor beta chain was sequenced within a study of cytomegalovirus exposure and HLA in healthy donors. The study, taken as a whole, reports: It was in a later analysis that TCR association rates were seen to vary by HLA locus, highest for DRB1 and lowest for HLA-C.

Amplification used 60 Vbeta primers and 13 Jbeta primers. Sequenced by immunoSEQ multiplex PCR; TCRdb stores in-frame clones only, minus some. In the table there are roughly 45,000 clones, 60% to 70% of which are singletons. In the case of this clone: The antigen remains undetermined.

All the people who gave samples were healthy bone marrow donors. The receptor was derived from a man aged 55 to 70 in good health and CMV-seropositive. Source material: PBMCs.

The CDR3, as DNA: TGTGCCAGCAGTGATACAGGGGTGTTCACAGATACGCAGTATTTT. It yields the protein CASSDTGVFTDTQYF. The V and J genes are TRBV6-1 and TRBJ2-3, with TRBD1 matching 7 bases. CDR3 length: 15 residues. The germline V gene has CDR1 MNHNS and CDR2 SASEGT. The V gene end was trimmed by 3 bases and the J gene end by 2 bases; junction bases not matched to a gene: 5.